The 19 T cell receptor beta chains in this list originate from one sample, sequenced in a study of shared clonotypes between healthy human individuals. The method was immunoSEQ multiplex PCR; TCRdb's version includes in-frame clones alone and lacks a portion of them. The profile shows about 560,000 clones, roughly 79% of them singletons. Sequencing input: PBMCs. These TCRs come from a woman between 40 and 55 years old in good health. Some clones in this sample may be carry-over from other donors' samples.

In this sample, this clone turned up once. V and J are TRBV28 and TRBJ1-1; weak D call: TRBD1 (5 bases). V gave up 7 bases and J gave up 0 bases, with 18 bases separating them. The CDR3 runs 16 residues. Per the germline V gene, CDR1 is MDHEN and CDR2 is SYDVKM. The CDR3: CASTPWDGFMNTEAFF. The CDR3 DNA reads TGTGCCAGCACCCCTTGGGACGGATTCATGAACACTGAAGCTTTCTTT. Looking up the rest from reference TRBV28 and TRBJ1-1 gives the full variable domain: DVKVTQSSRYLVKRTGEKVFLECVQDMDHENMFWYRQDPGLGLRLIYFSYDVKMKEKGDIPEGYSVSREKKERFSLILESASTNQTSMYLCASTPWDGFMNTEAFFGQGTRLTVV.

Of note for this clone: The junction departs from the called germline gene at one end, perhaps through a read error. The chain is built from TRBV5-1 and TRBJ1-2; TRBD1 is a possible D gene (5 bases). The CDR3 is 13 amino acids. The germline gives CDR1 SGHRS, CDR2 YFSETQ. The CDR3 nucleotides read TGTGCCAGCAGCCCGCGACAGATCTATGGCTACACCTTC. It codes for CASSPRQIYGYTF.

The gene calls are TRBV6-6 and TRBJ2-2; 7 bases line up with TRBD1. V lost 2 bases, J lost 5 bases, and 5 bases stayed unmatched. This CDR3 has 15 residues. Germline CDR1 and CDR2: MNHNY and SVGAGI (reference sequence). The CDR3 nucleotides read TGTGCCAGCAGTTACCTAGACAGGGCTACCGGGGAGCTGTTTTTT. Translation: CASSYLDRATGELFF.

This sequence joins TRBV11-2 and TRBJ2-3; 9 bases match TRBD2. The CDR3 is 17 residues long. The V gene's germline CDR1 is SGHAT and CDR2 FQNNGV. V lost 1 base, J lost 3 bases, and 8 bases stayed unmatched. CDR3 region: CASSLAPPREGTDTQYF. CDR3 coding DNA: TGTGCCAGCAGCTTAGCCCCTCCGCGGGAGGGGACAGATACGCAGTATTTT. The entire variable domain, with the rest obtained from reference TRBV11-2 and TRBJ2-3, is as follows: EAGVAQSPRYKIIEKRQSVAFWCNPISGHATLYWYQQILGQGPKLLIQFQNNGVVDDSQLPKDRFSAERLKGVDSTLKIQPAKLEDSAVYLCASSLAPPREGTDTQYFGPGTRLTVL.

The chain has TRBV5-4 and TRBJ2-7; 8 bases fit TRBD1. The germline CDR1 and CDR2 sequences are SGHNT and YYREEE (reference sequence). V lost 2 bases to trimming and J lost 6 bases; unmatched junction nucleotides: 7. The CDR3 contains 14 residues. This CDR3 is CASSFQGALFEQYF. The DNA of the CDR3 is TGTGCCAGCAGCTTCCAGGGGGCGTTATTCGAGCAGTACTTC. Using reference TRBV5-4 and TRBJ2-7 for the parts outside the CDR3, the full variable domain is ETGVTQSPTHLIKTRGQQVTLRCSSQSGHNTVSWYQQALGQGPQFIFQYYREEENGRGNFPPRFSGLQFPNYSSELNVNALELDDSALYLCASSFQGALFEQYFGPGTRLTVT.

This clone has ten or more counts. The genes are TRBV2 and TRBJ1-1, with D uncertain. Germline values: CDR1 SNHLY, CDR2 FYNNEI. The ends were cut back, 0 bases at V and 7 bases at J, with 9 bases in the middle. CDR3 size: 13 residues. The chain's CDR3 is CASSEALTFEAFF. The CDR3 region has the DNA TGTGCCAGCAGTGAAGCGCTGACCTTTGAAGCTTTCTTT. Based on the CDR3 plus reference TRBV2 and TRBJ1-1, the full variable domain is EPEVTQTPSHQVTQMGQEVILRCVPISNHLYFYWYRQILGQKVEFLVSFYNNEISEKSEIFDDQFSVERPDGSNFTLKIRSTKLEDSAMYFCASSEALTFEAFFGQGTRLTVV.

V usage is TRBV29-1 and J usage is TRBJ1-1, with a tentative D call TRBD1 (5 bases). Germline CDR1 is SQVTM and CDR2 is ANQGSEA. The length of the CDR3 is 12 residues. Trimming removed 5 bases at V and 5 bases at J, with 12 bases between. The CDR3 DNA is TGCAGCGTTCACCAGGGAGGGACTGAAGCTTTCTTT. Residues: CSVHQGGTEAFF.

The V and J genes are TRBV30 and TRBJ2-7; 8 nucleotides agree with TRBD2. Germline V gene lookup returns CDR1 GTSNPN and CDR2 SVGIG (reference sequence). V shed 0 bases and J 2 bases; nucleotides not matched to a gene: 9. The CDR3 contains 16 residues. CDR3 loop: CAWSVREAGGTYEQYF. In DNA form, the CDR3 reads TGTGCCTGGAGTGTACGGGAGGCGGGAGGAACCTACGAGCAGTACTTC.

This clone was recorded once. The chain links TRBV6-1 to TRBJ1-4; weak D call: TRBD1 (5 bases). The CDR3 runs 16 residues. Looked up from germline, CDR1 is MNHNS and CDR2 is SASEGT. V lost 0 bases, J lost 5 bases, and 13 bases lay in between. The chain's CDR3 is CASSEALGGGNEKLFF. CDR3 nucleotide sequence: TGTGCCAGCAGTGAAGCGCTCGGGGGGGGAAATGAAAAACTGTTTTTT.

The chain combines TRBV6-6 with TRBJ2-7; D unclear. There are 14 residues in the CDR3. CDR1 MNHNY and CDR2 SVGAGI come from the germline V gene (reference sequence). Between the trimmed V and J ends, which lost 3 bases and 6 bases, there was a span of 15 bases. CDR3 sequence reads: CASSYQEPVREQYF. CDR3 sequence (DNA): TGTGCCAGCAGTTATCAGGAGCCCGTCCGCGAGCAGTACTTC.

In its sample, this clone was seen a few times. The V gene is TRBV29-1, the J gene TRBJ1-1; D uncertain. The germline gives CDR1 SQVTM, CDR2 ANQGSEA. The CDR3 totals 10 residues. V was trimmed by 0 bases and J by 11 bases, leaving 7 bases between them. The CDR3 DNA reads TGCAGCGTTGAAGAAGGTGCGGCTTTCTTT. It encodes CSVEEGAAFF.

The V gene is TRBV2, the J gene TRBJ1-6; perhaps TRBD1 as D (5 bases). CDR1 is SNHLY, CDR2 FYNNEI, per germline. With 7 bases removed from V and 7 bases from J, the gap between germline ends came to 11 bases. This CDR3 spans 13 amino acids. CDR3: CASNLGGNSPLHF. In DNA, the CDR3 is TGTGCCAGCAACCTCGGGGGAAATTCACCCCTCCACTTT.

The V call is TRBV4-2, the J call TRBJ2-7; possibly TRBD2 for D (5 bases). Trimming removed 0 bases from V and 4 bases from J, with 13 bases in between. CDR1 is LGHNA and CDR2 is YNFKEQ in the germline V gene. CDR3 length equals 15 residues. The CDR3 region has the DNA TGTGCCAGCAGCCAAGACGGGGTGGAAGTTTACGAGCAGTACTTC. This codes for CASSQDGVEVYEQYF.

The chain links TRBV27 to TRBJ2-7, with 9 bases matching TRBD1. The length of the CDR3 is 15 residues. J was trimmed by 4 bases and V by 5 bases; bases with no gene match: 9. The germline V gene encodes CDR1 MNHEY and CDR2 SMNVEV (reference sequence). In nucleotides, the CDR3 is TGTGCCAGCAGTAATGGGGGACAGGGAGTATACGAGCAGTACTTC. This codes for CASSNGGQGVYEQYF.

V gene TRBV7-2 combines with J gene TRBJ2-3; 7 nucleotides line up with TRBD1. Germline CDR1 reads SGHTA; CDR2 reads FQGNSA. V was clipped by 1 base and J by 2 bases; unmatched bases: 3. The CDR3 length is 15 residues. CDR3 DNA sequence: TGTGCCAGCAGCTTAGTGGGGACAGCCACAGATACGCAGTATTTT. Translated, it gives CASSLVGTATDTQYF.

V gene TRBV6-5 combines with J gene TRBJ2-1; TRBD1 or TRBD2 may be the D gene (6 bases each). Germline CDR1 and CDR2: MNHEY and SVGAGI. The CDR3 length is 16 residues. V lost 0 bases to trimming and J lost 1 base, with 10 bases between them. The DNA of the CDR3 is TGTGCCAGCAGTTACTCGAGGGGGGCGTCCTACAATGAGCAGTTCTTC. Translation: CASSYSRGASYNEQFF.

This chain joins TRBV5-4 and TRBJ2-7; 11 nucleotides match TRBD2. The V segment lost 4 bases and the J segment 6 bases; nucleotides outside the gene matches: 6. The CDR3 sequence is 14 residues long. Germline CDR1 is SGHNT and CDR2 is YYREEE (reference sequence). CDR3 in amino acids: CASSRGLAGGEQYF. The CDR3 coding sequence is TGTGCCAGCAGCAGAGGACTAGCGGGCGGCGAGCAGTACTTC.

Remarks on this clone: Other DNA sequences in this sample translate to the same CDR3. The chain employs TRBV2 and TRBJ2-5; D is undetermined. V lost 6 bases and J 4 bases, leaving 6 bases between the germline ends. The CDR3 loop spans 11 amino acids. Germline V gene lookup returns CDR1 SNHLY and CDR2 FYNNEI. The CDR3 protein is CASSGGETQYF. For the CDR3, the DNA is TGTGCCAGCAGCGGTGGAGAGACCCAGTACTTC.

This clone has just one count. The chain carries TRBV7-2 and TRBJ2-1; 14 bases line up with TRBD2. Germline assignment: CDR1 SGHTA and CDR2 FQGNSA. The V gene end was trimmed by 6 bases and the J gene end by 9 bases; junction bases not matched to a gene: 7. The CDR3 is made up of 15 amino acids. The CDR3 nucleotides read TGTGCCAGCAGGACGACTAGCGGGAGGGCCGCTGAGCAGTTCTTC. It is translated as CASRTTSGRAAEQFF. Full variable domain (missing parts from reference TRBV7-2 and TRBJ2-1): GAGVSQSPSNKVTEKGKDVELRCDPISGHTALYWYRQSLGQGLEFLIYFQGNSAPDKSGLPSDRFSAERTGGSVSTLTIQRTQQEDSAVYLCASRTTSGRAAEQFFGPGTRLTVL.